Reported below is one T cell receptor (beta chain). Source study methods: Quantification of nucleated cells was approximated via reference gene primer amplification. Data came from immunoSEQ multiplex PCR; TCRdb stores just in-frame clones and leaves some out. V, J and clone size are those of that table, while D and trimming were read from the DNA. The sample records some 10,000 clones, approximately 88% being singletons. This sample stems from a study of blood T cell repertoires in COVID-19. In the study overall: Acute and convalescent COVID-19 samples came from the United States, Italy and Spain. In each case, the material was cDNA or gDNA derived from T cells, B-cell-depleted T cells, or PBMCs.

Trimming cost V 1 base and J 2 bases, with 14 bases left between them. The CDR3 has 17 residues. The germline V gene encodes CDR1 SGHAT and CDR2 FQNNGV. This clonotype originated in a human donor in a cohort sampled during active COVID-19. The chain joins TRBV11-2 to TRBJ2-2, with D maybe TRBD1 (6 bases). Sequences were obtained from peripheral blood. CDR3: CASSLVRFRGNTGELFF. The CDR3 coding sequence is TGTGCCAGCAGCTTAGTTAGATTCAGGGGCAACACCGGGGAGCTGTTTTTT.